Given below is one T cell receptor (beta chain) in context. Clones were sequenced by immunoSEQ multiplex PCR, and TCRdb holds only the in-frame ones, with some missing. The sample contains 150,000 or so clones, approximately 83% of which appear only once. The data stem from a study of blood T cell repertoires in COVID-19. As for the study in general: Collection of acute and convalescent COVID-19 samples took place in the United States, Italy and Spain.

Participants were aged roughly 18 to 100 years from roughly 25 US areas. Participant reports of clinical history set cohort assignment. What was sequenced was PBMCs or T cells enriched from blood (not recorded which). The sequence came from a man aged 65-85 years who had been exposed to COVID-19.

The CDR3 region is CASSKEGLAGVEQFF. CDR3 in DNA: TGTGCCAGCAGCAAAGAGGGACTAGCGGGGGTAGAGCAGTTCTTC. The chain recombines TRBV21-1 with TRBJ2-1; the table's D gene call, TRBD2, was not cross checked with the DNA. TRBV21-1 is a listed pseudogene. The CDR3 is 15 amino acids.